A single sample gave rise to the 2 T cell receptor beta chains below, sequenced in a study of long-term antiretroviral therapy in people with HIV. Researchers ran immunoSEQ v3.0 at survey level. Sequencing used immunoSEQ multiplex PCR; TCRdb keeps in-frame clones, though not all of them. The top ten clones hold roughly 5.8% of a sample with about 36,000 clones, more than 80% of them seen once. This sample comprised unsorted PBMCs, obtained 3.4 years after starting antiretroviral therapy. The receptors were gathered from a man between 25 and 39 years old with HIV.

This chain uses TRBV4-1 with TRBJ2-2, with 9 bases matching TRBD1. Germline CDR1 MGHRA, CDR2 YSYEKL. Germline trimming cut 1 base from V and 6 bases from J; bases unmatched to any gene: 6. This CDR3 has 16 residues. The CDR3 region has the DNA TGCGCCAGCAGCCAAGTTCTCGGACAGGGGTCCGGGGAGCTGTTTTTT. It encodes CASSQVLGQGSGELFF.

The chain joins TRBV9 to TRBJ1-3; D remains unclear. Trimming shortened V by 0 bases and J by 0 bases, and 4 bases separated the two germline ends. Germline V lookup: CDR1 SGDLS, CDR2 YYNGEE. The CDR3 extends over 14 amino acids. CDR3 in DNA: TGTGCCAGCAGCGTAGAAAGCTCTGGAAACACCATATATTTT. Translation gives CASSVESSGNTIYF.